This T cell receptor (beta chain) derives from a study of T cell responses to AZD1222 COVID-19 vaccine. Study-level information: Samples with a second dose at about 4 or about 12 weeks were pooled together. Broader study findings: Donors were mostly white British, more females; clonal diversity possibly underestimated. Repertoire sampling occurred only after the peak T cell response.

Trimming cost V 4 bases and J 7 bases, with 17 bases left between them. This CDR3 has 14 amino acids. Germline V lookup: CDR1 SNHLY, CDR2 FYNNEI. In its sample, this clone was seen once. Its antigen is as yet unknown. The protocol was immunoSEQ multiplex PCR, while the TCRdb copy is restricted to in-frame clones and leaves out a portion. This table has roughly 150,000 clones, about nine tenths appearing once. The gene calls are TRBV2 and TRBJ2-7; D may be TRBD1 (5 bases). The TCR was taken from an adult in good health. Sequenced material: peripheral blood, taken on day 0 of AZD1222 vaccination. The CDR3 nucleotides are TGTGCCAGCAGTGGGCAGGGTCTCCCGGGTGAGCAGTACTTC. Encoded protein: CASSGQGLPGEQYF.